These 31 T cell receptor beta chains came from one sample sequenced in a study of shared clonotypes between healthy human individuals. Produced via immunoSEQ multiplex PCR; TCRdb's table is partial and in-frame only. The sample includes approximately 320,000 clones, around 87% of them seen just once. Sequences were obtained from memory CD8+ T cells sorted from blood. As for subset: CD45RO+ cells pooled with CCR7-negative TemRA cells. The receptors derive from a man aged 18 to 35 in good health.

The genes are TRBV5-1 and TRBJ2-7, with a weak D call TRBD2 (5 bases). The CDR3 covers 14 residues. The ends were cut back, 4 bases at V and 3 bases at J, with 14 bases in the middle. The V gene's germline CDR1 is SGHRS and CDR2 YFSETQ. CDR3 DNA sequence: TGCGCCAGCAGCACGGACTGGGGTTACTACGAGCAGTACTTC. The encoded protein is CASSTDWGYYEQYF.

This clone showed up just a few times. The chain joins TRBV19 to TRBJ2-5, with D unclear. V lost 7 bases and J lost 3, with 15 bases in between. Germline CDR1 LNHDA, CDR2 SQIVND (reference sequence). CDR3 size: 14 residues. The CDR3 DNA reads TGTGCCAGTATTGTCACGAGGATAAAAGAGACCCAGTACTTC. Protein sequence: CASIVTRIKETQYF.

This rearrangement joins TRBV7-9 to TRBJ1-2, with a weak D call TRBD1 (6 bases). CDR1 SEHNR and CDR2 FQNEAQ come from the germline V gene (reference sequence). V was clipped by 1 base and J by 4 bases, with 10 bases between them. CDR3 length: 14 residues. The CDR3 spells CASSLGDTGYGYTF. The CDR3 coding sequence is TGTGCCAGCAGCTTAGGGGACACCGGCTATGGCTACACCTTC.

This clone has a handful of counts. The J gene is TRBJ1-2, the V gene TRBV28, with D perhaps matching TRBD1 (5 bases). CDR3 length: 16 amino acids. V lost 3 bases and J 1 base, leaving 15 bases between the germline ends. Germline-derived CDR1 and CDR2 are MDHEN and SYDVKM. The CDR3 DNA follows: TGTGCCAGCAGTTTGGGGGGAGCTGGGTTTAACTATGGCTACACCTTC. Translation: CASSLGGAGFNYGYTF.

This chain joins TRBV13 and TRBJ2-1; TRBD1 might be the D (6 bases). Germline V gives CDR1 PRHDT, CDR2 FYEKMQ (reference sequence). The CDR3 is 14 residues long. The V gene lost 3 bases and the J gene lost 5 bases, with 11 bases spanning the gap. CDR3 protein: CASSFDRSHNEQFF. The CDR3 DNA reads as TGTGCCAGCAGCTTTGACAGGTCGCACAATGAGCAGTTCTTC. Drawing the rest from reference TRBV13 and TRBJ2-1, the complete variable domain is AAGVIQSPRHLIKEKRETATLKCYPIPRHDTVYWYQQGPGQDPQFLISFYEKMQSDKGSIPDRFSAQQFSDYHSELNMSSLELGDSALYFCASSFDRSHNEQFFGPGTRLTVL.

This clone was picked up a small number of times. V and J are TRBV5-8 and TRBJ2-7, with 7 bases aligning to TRBD2. CDR3 length: 14 residues. Germline V gene data show CDR1 as SGHTS and CDR2 as YDEGEE. Trimming cost V 2 bases and J 7 bases; bases outside gene matches: 9. The CDR3 spells CASSFYGSGGEQYF. The CDR3 DNA reads as TGTGCCAGCAGCTTTTACGGCTCCGGGGGGGAGCAGTACTTC.

The V call is TRBV27, the J call TRBJ1-1; D gene uncertain. V lost 5 bases and J 9 bases, leaving 13 bases between the germline ends. CDR1 is MNHEY and CDR2 is SMNVEV in the germline V gene (reference sequence). The length of the CDR3 is 12 residues. CDR3 DNA sequence: TGTGCCAGCAGTCGCTTAGGGCTCCAAGCTTTCTTT. Its translation: CASSRLGLQAFF.

V and J are TRBV5-4 and TRBJ2-7, with TRBD1 identical over 8 bases. The CDR3 length is 13 residues. J lost 5 bases, V lost 4 bases, and 5 bases had no gene match. The germline CDR1 and CDR2 sequences are SGHNT and YYREEE (reference sequence). CDR3 bases: TGTGCCAGCAGCGAGGACAGGGTTCACGAGCAGTACTTC. Amino acids: CASSEDRVHEQYF.

V usage is TRBV27 and J usage is TRBJ1-2; D perhaps matches TRBD1 (5 bases). Germline CDR1 and CDR2: MNHEY and SMNVEV (reference sequence). The V and J ends lost 8 bases and 3 bases respectively, with 22 bases between them. The CDR3 sequence is 16 residues long. CDR3 residues: CASFGAGSAGYYGYTF. DNA for the CDR3: TGTGCCAGCTTCGGGGCAGGAAGCGCGGGGTACTATGGCTACACCTTC.

V is TRBV19 and J is TRBJ2-7; 8 bases are a match to TRBD1. Germline loops: CDR1 LNHDA, CDR2 SQIVND (reference sequence). V trimming: 4 bases; J trimming: 1 base; junction bases outside the gene matches: 12. The CDR3 loop spans 17 amino acids. CDR3 coding DNA: TGTGCCAGTAGTAGCGACAGGGGTAGGGGGAATTCCTACGAGCAGTACTTC. Translating it yields CASSSDRGRGNSYEQYF.

This chain connects TRBV4-1 to TRBJ2-7; D is uncertain. CDR1 and CDR2 from the germline V gene are MGHRA and YSYEKL. V gave up 1 base and J gave up 3 bases, with 10 bases separating them. This CDR3 has 14 residues. CDR3 DNA: TGCGCCAGCAGCCAAGTGGTGGAGCTCTACGAGCAGTACTTC. This translates into CASSQVVELYEQYF.

The chain joins TRBV11-2 to TRBJ1-6, with TRBD1 as a possible D gene (5 bases). Germline V gene sequence: CDR1 SGHAT, CDR2 FQNNGV. Between the trimmed V and J ends, which lost 7 bases and 0 bases, there was a span of 13 bases. The CDR3 covers 16 residues. CDR3 loop: CASTYRRSSYNSPLHF. CDR3 DNA sequence: TGTGCCAGCACCTACAGGAGGAGCTCCTATAATTCACCCCTCCACTTT.

The gene calls are TRBV10-3 and TRBJ2-7; 9 nucleotides align to TRBD1. Germline values: CDR1 ENHRY, CDR2 SYGVKD. With 9 bases clipped from V and 4 bases from J, the junction kept 10 bases outside the gene matches. This CDR3 is built from 14 residues. The CDR3 coding sequence is TGTGCCATAACGAATCCGGGACAGGGTTACGAGCAGTACTTC. Protein: CAITNPGQGYEQYF.

V is TRBV2 and J is TRBJ2-1, with 9 bases that match TRBD2. This CDR3 comprises 15 residues. Unmatched junction bases numbered 6, after V lost 6 bases and J lost 3 bases. Per the germline V gene, CDR1 is SNHLY and CDR2 is FYNNEI. CDR3 coding DNA: TGTGCCAGCAGGTTAGCGGGAGAGGGCTACAATGAGCAGTTCTTC. This translates into CASRLAGEGYNEQFF.

The chain has TRBV7-9 and TRBJ1-3; D gene unclear. This CDR3 is 14 amino acids long. Trimming removed 2 bases from V and 9 bases from J, with 14 bases in between. Looked up from germline, CDR1 is SEHNR and CDR2 is FQNEAQ (reference sequence). CDR3 sequence: CASSLPTRVGTIYF. The CDR3, as DNA: TGTGCCAGCAGCTTACCGACGAGGGTAGGCACCATATATTTT.

The rearrangement joins TRBV5-6 to TRBJ2-2; 8 positions agree with TRBD2. Trimming removed 0 bases from V and 7 bases from J; junction bases left unmatched: 8. The CDR3 is 16 amino acids. The germline gives CDR1 SGHDT, CDR2 YYEEEE. The CDR3 loop is CASSLVAGTSIGELFF. The CDR3, as DNA: TGTGCCAGCAGCTTGGTGGCGGGGACTAGTATCGGGGAGCTGTTTTTT.

This chain joins TRBV27 and TRBJ2-5, with D tentatively TRBD2 (6 bases). The CDR3 contains 14 residues. Germline assignment: CDR1 MNHEY and CDR2 SMNVEV (reference sequence). V lost 5 bases to trimming and J lost 5 bases, with 15 bases between them. CDR3 protein: CASSPGWGEETQYF. Written as DNA, the CDR3 is TGTGCCAGCAGTCCCGGGTGGGGGGAGGAGACCCAGTACTTC.

This chain connects TRBV2 to TRBJ2-3; D uncertain. V was shortened by 9 bases and J by 3 bases, with 4 bases between the two germline ends. Germline CDR1 is SNHLY and CDR2 is FYNNEI. The CDR3 spans 10 residues. The CDR3 nucleotides read TGTGCCAGTAAGACAGATACGCAGTATTTT. Its protein product is CASKTDTQYF.

The rearrangement links TRBV5-1 to TRBJ2-7, with TRBD2 as a possible D gene (6 bases). Germline V gives CDR1 SGHRS, CDR2 YFSETQ. Trimming stripped 0 bases from V and 4 bases from J, with 8 bases between. The CDR3 runs to 13 residues. The DNA for the CDR3 is TGCGCCAGCAGCTTGGCCGCGGGGTACGAGCAGTACTTC. Translated: CASSLAAGYEQYF.

This chain connects TRBV30 to TRBJ1-6, with D uncertain. CDR3 length: 14 residues. The germline V gene encodes CDR1 GTSNPN and CDR2 SVGIG (reference sequence). V was trimmed by 0 bases and J by 11 bases, leaving 14 bases between them. CDR3 protein: CAWSVGRAIPPLHF. The CDR3 DNA reads as TGTGCCTGGAGTGTAGGTAGGGCGATCCCACCCCTCCACTTT.

V is TRBV6-5 and J is TRBJ2-2, with D uncertain. The CDR3 totals 14 residues. Trimming left V 2 bases short and J 4 bases short, with 8 bases between. The germline V gene has CDR1 MNHEY and CDR2 SVGAGI. The CDR3 coding sequence is TGTGCCAGCAGTTACACGGAACCCACCGGGGAGCTGTTTTTT. Its translation: CASSYTEPTGELFF.

This clone was seen more than once but under ten times. This rearrangement joins TRBV12-5 to TRBJ1-5; 10 nucleotides line up with TRBD1. Germline V gene data show CDR1 as LGHNT and CDR2 as FRNRAP. V gave up 1 base and J gave up 4 bases; unmatched junction bases: 7. There are 17 residues in the CDR3. CDR3 nucleotide sequence: TGTGCTAGTGGTTTGGGACAGGGGGCTGAGCGGAATCAGCCCCAGCATTTT. The encoded protein is CASGLGQGAERNQPQHF.

The rearrangement links TRBV10-3 to TRBJ2-2; D is unclear. Germline CDR1 is ENHRY and CDR2 is SYGVKD. This CDR3 region has 13 residues. V was clipped by 2 bases and J by 5 bases, with 6 bases between them. The CDR3 coding sequence is TGTGCCATCAGTGAGCTCGCGACCGGGGAGCTGTTTTTT. Protein product: CAISELATGELFF.

The rearrangement links TRBV5-6 to TRBJ2-3, with D unresolved. CDR1 and CDR2 (germline): SGHDT, YYEEEE. This CDR3 contains 12 residues. Trimming removed 0 bases at V and 5 bases at J, with 4 bases between. This chain's CDR3 is CASSLVVDTQYF. In DNA, the CDR3 is TGTGCCAGCAGCTTGGTGGTAGATACGCAGTATTTT.

This chain uses TRBV27 with TRBJ2-7, with D perhaps TRBD2 (6 bases). Germline CDR1 reads MNHEY; CDR2 reads SMNVEV (reference sequence). The CDR3 covers 15 residues. V was clipped by 5 bases and J by 5 bases, with 19 bases between them. The CDR3 region is CASSTPRKAGHEQYF. The DNA of the CDR3 is TGTGCCAGCAGTACCCCTAGAAAAGCGGGCCACGAGCAGTACTTC.

The chain recombines TRBV28 with TRBJ2-2; D is unresolved. Germline CDR1 and CDR2: MDHEN and SYDVKM. V was pared by 2 bases and J by 4 bases, with 8 bases between. This CDR3 has 14 amino acids. The DNA of the CDR3 is TGTGCCAGCAGTTTAACGTTAACCACCGGGGAGCTGTTTTTT. This translates into CASSLTLTTGELFF. Together with reference TRBV28 and TRBJ2-2, the CDR3 gives the full variable domain: DVKVTQSSRYLVKRTGEKVFLECVQDMDHENMFWYRQDPGLGLRLIYFSYDVKMKEKGDIPEGYSVSREKKERFSLILESASTNQTSMYLCASSLTLTTGELFFGEGSRLTVL.

The rearrangement joins TRBV5-1 to TRBJ2-7; the match to TRBD1 covers 7 bases. V was clipped by 7 bases and J by 5 bases; unmatched bases: 18. In germline, CDR1 is SGHRS, CDR2 YFSETQ. The CDR3 extends over 16 amino acids. In DNA, the CDR3 is TGCGCCAGCTTAGAGTACCCGGGACAGTTGCCCAACGAGCAGTACTTC. It specifies CASLEYPGQLPNEQYF.

With respect to this clone: This sample includes further DNA sequences coding for the same CDR3. J is TRBJ2-3 and V is TRBV7-9; no firm D call. V lost 3 bases to trimming and J lost 1 base, with 2 bases between them. The germline gives CDR1 SEHNR, CDR2 FQNEAQ (reference sequence). This CDR3 region has 12 residues. DNA for the CDR3: TGTGCCAGCAGCTTTGGCACAGATACGCAGTATTTT. This translates into CASSFGTDTQYF.

V and J are TRBV28 and TRBJ2-5; TRBD1 aligns across 8 bases. J lost 2 bases, V lost 1 base, and 6 bases had no gene match. Germline V CDR1 and CDR2: MDHEN, SYDVKM. The CDR3 runs to 16 residues. CDR3 nucleotides: TGTGCCAGCAGTTTATCCCGGACAGGGATACAAGAGACCCAGTACTTC. As protein: CASSLSRTGIQETQYF.

This chain uses TRBV6-1 with TRBJ2-7; possibly TRBD2 for D (5 bases). Germline-derived CDR1 and CDR2 are MNHNS and SASEGT. The germline V and J ends were trimmed by 4 bases and 7 bases, with 11 bases remaining between them. The CDR3 totals 12 residues. The CDR3 DNA follows: TGTGCCAGCAGTGGGCCCTGGGAGGAGCAGTACTTC. Its protein product is CASSGPWEEQYF.

The V and J genes are TRBV30 and TRBJ2-2; TRBD1 is a possible D gene (6 bases). CDR1 is GTSNPN, CDR2 SVGIG, per germline (reference sequence). V shed 5 bases and J shed 2 bases, with 15 bases lying between them. The length of the CDR3 is 15 residues. CDR3 sequence reads: CAWGGQLLNTGELFF. The CDR3 nucleotides are TGTGCCTGGGGGGGACAATTACTAAACACCGGGGAGCTGTTTTTT. Full variable domain (outside the CDR3, taken from reference TRBV30 and TRBJ2-2): SQTIHQWPATLVQPVGSPLSLECTVEGTSNPNLYWYRQAAGRGLQLLFYSVGIGQISSEVPQNLSASRPQDRQFILSSKKLLLSDSGFYLCAWGGQLLNTGELFFGEGSRLTVL.